This T cell receptor (beta chain) emerged from a study of cytomegalovirus exposure and HLA in healthy donors. Findings of the study overall: 87-base-pair reads could not separate some V segments, including TRBV6-2 and TRBV6-3.

In the case of this clone: Antigen: not known.

This PCR relied on a set of 60 Vbeta primers and 13 Jbeta primers. Authors' methods: Roughly 11 million of the 60 million to 90 million unique TCR beta chains counted in a later analysis were shared. Profiled with immunoSEQ multiplex PCR; TCRdb holds only in-frame clones, not every one. V, J and clone size reflect that table, while D and trimming were determined from the DNA. The repertoire consists of 95,000 to 100,000 clones, with approximately 85% occurring once and the leading ten covering around 3.6%. This CDR3 is 13 amino acids long. V was shortened by 3 bases and J by 5 bases, with 7 bases between the two germline ends. The germline gives CDR1 MNHNS, CDR2 SASEGT.

Material for sequencing was PBMCs. J is TRBJ1-4 and V is TRBV6-1; perhaps TRBD1 as D (5 bases). This TCR was recovered from a man under 40 in good health and CMV-seronegative. The CDR3 DNA follows: TGTGCCAGCAGTGAGGGGGGGAATGAAAAACTGTTTTTT. Its translation: CASSEGGNEKLFF.